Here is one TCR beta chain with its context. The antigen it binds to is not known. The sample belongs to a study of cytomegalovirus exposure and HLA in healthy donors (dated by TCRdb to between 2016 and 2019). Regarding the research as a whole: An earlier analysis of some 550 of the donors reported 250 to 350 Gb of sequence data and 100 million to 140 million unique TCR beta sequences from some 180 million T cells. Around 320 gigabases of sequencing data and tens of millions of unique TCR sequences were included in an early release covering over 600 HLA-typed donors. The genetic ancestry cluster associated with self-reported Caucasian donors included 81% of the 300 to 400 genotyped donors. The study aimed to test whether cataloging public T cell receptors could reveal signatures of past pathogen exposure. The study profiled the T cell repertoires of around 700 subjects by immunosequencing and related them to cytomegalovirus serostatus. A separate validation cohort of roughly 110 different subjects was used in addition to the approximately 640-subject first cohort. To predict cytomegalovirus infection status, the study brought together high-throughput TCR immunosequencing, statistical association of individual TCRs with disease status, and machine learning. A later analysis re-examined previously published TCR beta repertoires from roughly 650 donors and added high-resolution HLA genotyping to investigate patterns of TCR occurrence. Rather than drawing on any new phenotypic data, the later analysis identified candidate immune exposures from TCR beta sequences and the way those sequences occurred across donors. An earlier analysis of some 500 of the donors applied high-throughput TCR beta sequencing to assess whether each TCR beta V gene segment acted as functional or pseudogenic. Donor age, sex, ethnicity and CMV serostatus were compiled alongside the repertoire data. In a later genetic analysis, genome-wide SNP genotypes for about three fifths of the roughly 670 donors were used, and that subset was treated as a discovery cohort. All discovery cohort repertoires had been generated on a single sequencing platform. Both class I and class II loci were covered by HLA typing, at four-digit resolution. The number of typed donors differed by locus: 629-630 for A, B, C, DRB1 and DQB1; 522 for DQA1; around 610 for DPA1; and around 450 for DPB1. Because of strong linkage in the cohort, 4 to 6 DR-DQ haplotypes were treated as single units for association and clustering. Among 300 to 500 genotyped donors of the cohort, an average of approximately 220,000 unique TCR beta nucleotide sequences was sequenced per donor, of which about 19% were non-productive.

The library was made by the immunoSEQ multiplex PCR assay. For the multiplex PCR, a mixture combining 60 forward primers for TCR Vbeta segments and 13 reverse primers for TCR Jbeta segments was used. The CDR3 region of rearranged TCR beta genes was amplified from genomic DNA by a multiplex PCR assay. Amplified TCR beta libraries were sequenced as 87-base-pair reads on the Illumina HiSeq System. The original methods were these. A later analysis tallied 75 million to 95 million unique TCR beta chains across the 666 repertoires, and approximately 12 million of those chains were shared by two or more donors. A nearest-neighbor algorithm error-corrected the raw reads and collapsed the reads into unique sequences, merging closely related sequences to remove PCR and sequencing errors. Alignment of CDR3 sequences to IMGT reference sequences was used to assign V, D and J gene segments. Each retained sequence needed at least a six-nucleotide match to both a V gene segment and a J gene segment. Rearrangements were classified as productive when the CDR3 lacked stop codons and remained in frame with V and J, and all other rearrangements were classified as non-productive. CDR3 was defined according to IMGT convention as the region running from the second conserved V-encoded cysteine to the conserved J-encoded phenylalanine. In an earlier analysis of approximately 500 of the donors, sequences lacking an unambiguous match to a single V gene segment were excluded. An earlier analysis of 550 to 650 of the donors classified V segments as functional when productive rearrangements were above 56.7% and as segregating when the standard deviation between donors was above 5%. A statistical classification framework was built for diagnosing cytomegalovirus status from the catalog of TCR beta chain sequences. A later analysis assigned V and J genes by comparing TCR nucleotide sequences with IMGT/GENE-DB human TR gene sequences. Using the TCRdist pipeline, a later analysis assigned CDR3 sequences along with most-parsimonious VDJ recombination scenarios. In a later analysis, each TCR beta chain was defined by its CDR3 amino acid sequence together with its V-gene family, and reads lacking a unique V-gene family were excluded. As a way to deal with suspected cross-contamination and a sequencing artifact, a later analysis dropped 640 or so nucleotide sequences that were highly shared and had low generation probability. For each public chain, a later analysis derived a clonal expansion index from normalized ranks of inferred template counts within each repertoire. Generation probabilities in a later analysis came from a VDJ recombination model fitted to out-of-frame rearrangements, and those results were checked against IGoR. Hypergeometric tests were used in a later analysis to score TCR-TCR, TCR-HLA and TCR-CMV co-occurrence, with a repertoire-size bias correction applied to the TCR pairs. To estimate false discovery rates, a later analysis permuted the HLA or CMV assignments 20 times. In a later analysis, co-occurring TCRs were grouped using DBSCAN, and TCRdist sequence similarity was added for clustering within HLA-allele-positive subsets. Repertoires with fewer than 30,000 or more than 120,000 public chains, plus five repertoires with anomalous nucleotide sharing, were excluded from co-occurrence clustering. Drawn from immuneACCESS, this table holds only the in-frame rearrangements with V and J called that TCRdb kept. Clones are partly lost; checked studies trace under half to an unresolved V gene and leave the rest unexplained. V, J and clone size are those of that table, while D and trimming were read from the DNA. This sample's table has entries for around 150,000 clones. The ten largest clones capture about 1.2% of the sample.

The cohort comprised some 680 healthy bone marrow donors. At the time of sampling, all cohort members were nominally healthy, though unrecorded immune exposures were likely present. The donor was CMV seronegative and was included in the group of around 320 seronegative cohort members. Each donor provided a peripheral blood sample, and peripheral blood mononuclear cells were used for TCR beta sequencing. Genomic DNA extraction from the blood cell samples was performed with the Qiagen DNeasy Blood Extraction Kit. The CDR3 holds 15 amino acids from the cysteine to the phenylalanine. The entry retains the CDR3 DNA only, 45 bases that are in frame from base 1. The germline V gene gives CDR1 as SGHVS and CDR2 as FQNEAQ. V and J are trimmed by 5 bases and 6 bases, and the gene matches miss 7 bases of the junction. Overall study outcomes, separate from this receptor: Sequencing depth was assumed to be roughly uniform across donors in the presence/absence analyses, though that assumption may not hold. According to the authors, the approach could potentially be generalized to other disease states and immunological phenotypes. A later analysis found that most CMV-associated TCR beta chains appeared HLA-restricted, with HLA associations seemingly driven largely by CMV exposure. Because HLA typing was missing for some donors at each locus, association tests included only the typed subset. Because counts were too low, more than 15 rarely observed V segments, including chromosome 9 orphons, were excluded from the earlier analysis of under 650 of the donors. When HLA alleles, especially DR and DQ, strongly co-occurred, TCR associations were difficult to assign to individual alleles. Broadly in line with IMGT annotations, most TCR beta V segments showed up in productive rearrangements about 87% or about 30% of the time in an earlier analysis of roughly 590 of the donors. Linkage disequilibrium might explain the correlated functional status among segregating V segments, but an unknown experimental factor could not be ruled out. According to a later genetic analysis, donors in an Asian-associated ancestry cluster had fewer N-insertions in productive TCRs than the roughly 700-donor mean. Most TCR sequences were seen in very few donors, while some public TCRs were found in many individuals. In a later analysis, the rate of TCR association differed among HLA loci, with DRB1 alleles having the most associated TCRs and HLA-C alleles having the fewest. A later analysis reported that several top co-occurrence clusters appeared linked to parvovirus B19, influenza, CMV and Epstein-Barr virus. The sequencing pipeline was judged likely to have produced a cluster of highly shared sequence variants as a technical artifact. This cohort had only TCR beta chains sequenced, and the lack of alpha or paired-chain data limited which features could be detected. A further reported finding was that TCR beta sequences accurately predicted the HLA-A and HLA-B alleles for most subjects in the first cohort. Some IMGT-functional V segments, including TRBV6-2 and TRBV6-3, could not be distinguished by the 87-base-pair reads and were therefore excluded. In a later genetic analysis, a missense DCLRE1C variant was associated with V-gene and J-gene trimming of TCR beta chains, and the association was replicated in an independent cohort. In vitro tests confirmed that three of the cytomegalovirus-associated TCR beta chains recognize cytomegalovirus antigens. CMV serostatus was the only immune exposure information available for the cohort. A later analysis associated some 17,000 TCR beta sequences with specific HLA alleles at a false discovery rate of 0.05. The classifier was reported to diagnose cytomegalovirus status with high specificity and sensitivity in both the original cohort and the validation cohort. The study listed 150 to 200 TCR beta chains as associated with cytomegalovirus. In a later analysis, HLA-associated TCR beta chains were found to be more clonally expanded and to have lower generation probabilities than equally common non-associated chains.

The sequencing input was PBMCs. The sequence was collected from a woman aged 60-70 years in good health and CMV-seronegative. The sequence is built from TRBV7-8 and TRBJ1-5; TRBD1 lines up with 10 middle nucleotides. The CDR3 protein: CASSKLTGGGQPQHF. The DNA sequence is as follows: TGTGCCAGCAGCAAACTGACAGGGGGCGGTCAGCCCCAGCATTTT.